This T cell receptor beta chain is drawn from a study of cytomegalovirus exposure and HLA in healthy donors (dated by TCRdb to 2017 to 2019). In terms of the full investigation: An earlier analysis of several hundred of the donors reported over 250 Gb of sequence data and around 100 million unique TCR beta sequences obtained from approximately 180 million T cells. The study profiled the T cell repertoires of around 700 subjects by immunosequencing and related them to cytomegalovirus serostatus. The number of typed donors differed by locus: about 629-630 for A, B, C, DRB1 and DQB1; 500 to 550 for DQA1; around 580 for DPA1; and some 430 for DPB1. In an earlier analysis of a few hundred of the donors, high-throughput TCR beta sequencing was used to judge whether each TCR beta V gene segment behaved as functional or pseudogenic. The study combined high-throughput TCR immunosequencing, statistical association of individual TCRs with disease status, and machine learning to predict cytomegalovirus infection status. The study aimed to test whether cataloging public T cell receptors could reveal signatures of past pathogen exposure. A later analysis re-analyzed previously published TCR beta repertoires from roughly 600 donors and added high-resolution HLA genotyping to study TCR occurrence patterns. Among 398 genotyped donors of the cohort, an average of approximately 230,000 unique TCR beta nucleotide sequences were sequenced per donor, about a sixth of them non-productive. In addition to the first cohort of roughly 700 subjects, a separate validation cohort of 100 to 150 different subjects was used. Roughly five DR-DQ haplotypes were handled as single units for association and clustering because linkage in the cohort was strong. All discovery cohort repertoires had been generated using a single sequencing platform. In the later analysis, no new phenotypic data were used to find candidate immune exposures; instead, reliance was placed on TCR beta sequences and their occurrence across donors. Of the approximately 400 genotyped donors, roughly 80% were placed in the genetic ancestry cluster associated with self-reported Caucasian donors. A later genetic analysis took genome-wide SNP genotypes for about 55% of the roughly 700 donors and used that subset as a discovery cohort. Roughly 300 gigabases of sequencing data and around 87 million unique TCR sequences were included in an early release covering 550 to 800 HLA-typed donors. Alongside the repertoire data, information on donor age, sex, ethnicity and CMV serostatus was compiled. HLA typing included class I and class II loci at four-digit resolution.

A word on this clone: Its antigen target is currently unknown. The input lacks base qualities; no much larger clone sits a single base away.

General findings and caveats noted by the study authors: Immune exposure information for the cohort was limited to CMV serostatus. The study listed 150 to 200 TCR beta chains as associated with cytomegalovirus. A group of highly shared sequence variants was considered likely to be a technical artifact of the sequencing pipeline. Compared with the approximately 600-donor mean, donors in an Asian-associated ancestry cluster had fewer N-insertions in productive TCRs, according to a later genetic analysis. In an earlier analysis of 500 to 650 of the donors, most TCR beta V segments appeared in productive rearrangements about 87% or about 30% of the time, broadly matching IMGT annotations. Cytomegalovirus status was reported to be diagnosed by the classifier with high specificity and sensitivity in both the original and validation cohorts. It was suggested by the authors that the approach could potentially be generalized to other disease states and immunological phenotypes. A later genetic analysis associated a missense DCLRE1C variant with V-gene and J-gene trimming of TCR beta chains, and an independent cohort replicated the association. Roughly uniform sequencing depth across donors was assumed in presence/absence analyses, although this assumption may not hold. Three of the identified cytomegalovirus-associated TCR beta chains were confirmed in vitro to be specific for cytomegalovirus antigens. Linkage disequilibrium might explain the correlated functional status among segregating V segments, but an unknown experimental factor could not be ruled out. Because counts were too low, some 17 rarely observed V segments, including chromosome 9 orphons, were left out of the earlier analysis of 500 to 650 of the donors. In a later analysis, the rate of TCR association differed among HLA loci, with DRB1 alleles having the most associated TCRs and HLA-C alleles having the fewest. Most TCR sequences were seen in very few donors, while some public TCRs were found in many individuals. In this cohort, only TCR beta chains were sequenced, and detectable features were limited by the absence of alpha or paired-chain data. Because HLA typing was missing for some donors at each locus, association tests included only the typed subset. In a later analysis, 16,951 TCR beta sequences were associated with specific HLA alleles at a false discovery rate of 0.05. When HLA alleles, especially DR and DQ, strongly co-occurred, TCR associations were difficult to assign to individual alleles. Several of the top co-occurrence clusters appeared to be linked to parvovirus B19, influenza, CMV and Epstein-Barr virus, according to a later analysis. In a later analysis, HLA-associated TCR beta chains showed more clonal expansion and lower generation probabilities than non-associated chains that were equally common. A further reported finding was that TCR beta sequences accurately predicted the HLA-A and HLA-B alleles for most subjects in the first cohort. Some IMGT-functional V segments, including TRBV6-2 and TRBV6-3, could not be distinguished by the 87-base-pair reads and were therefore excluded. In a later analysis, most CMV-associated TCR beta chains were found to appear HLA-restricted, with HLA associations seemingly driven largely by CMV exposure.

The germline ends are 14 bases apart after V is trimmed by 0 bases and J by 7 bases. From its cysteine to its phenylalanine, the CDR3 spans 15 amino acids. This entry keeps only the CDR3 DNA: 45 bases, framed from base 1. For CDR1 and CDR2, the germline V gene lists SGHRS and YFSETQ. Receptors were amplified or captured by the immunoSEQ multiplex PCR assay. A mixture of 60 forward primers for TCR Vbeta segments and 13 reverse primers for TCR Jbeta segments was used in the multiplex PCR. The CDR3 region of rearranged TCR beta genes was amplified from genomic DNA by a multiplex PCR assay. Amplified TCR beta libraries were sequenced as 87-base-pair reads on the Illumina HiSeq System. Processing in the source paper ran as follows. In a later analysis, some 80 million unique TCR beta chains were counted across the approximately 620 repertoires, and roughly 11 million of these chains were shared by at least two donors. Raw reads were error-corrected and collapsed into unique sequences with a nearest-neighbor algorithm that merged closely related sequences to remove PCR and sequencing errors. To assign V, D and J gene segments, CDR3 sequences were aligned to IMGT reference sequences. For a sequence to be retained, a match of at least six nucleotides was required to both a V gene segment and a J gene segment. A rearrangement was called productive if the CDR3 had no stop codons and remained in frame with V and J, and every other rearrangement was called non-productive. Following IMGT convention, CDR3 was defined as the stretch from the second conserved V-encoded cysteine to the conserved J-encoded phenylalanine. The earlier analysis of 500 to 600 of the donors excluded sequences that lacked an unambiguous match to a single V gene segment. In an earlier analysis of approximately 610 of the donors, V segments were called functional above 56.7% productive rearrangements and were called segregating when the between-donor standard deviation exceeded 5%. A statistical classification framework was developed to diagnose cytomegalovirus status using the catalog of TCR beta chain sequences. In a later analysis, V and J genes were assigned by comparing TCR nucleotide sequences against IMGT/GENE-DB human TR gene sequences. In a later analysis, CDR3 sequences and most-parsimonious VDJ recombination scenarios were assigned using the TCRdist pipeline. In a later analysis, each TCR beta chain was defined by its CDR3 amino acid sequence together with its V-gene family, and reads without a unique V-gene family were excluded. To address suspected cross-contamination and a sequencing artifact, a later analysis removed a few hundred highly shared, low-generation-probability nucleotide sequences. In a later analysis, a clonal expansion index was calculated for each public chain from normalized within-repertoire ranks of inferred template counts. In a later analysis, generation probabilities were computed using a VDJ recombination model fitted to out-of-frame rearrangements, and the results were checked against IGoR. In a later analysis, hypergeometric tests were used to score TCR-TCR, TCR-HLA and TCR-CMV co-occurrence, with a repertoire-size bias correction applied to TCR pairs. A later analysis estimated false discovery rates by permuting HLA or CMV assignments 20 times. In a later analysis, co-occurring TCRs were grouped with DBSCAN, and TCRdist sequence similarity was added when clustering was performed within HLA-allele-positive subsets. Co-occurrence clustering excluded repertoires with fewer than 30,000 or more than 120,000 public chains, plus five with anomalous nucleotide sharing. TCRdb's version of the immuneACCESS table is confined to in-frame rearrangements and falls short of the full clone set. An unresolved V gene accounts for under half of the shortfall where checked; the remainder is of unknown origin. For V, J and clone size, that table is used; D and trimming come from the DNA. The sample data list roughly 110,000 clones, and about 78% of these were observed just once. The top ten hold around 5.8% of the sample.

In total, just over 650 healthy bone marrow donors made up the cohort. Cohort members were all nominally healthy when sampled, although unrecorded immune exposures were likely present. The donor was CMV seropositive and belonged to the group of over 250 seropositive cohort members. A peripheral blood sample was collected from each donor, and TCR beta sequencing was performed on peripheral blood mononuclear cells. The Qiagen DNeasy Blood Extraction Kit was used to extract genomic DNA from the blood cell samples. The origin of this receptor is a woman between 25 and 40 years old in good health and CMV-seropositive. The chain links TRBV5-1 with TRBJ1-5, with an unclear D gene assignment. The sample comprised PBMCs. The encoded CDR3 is CASSLEAGSGQPQHF. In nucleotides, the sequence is TGCGCCAGCAGCTTGGAGGCGGGCAGCGGACAGCCCCAGCATTTT.